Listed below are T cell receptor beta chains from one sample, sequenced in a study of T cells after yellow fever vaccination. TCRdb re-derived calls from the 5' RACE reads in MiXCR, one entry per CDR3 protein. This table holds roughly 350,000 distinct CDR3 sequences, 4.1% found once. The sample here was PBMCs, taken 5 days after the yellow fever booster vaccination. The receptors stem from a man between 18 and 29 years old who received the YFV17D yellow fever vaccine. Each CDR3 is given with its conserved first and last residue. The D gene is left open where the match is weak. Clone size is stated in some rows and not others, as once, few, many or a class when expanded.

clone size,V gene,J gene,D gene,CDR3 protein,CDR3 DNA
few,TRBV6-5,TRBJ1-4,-,CASSYGGGNEKLFF,TGTGCCAGCAGTTACGGGGGGGGGAATGAAAAACTGTTTTTT
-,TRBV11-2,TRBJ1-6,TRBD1,CASRRTGLSSYNSPLHF,TGTGCCAGCAGACGGACAGGGCTTAGCTCCTATAATTCACCCCTCCACTTT
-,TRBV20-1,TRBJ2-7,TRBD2,CSARAPGLAGSYEQYF,TGCAGTGCTAGGGCACCTGGACTAGCGGGATCCTACGAGCAGTACTTC
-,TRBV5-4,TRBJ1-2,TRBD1,CASSHGQGDYGYTF,TGTGCCAGCAGCCATGGACAGGGCGACTATGGCTACACCTTC
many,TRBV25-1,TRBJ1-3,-,CASSETGAGNTIYF,TGTGCCAGCAGCGAAACAGGTGCTGGAAACACCATATATTTT
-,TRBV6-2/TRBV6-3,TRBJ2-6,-,CASSYGLPGANVLTF,TGTGCCAGCAGTTACGGCCTTCCTGGGGCCAACGTCCTGACTTTC
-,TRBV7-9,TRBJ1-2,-,CASSARWGDVYTF,TGTGCCAGCAGCGCGAGATGGGGTGATGTCTACACCTTC
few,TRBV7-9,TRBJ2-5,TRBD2,CASSLAGLAGSETQYF,TGTGCCAGCAGCTTAGCGGGACTAGCGGGGTCAGAGACCCAGTACTTC
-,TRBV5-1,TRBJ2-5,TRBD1,CASTPDRDQETQYF,TGCGCCAGCACTCCCGACAGGGACCAAGAGACCCAGTACTTC
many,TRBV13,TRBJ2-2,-,CASSSTSGELFF,TGTGCCAGCAGCTCGACATCGGGGGAGCTGTTTTTT
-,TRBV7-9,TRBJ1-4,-,CASSLGYLEKLFF,TGTGCCAGCAGCTTAGGTTACCTTGAAAAACTGTTTTTT
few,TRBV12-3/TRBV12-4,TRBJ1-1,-,CASSLWGRQAFF,TGTGCCAGCAGTTTATGGGGGCGACAAGCTTTCTTT
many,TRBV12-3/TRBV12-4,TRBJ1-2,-,CASSFGDSYGYTF,TGTGCCAGCAGTTTTGGCGATTCCTATGGCTACACCTTC
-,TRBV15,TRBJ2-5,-,CATSRLGTGHQETQYF,TGTGCCACCAGCAGGCTGGGGACGGGACACCAAGAGACCCAGTACTTC
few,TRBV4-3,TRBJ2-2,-,CASSQEFGTSNTGELFF,TGCGCCAGCAGCCAAGAGTTCGGGACCTCGAACACCGGGGAGCTGTTTTTT
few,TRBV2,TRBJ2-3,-,CASSDNGGRGTQYF,TGTGCCAGCAGTGATAACGGGGGGCGGGGTACGCAGTATTTT
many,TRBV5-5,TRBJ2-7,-,CASSLSPLLTLHEQYF,TGTGCCAGCAGCTTAAGTCCCCTCCTTACTCTACACGAGCAGTACTTC
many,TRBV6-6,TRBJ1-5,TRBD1,CASREQGAGNQPQHF,TGTGCCAGCAGGGAACAGGGGGCGGGAAATCAGCCCCAGCATTTT
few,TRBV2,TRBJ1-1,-,CASSDGGVSYRAEAFF,TGTGCCAGCAGTGACGGGGGGGTTTCATATCGGGCTGAAGCTTTCTTT
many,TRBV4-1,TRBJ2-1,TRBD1,CASSPRGTGVLYNEQFF,TGCGCCAGCAGCCCACGGGGGACAGGGGTTCTCTACAATGAGCAGTTCTTC
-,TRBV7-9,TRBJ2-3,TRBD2,CASSLLSSGGAADTQYF,TGTGCCAGCAGCTTACTGTCGAGCGGGGGGGCCGCGGATACGCAGTATTTT
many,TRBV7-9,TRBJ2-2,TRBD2,CASSLLRGANTNPGELFF,TGTGCCAGCAGCTTATTGCGGGGGGCGAACACTAACCCCGGGGAGCTGTTTTTT
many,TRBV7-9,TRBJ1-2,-,CASSLGVDGYTF,TGTGCCAGCAGCTTAGGGGTAGATGGCTACACCTTC
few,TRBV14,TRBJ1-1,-,CASSQGHWEDSRTEAFF,TGTGCCAGCAGCCAAGGTCACTGGGAAGACAGTCGCACTGAAGCTTTCTTT
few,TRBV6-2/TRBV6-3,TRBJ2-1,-,CASSYTGVTVGQFF,TGTGCCAGCAGTTACACCGGGGTAACAGTGGGACAGTTCTTC
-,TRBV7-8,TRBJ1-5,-,CASSRVSGGERGQHF,TGTGCCAGCAGCCGAGTCTCGGGGGGCGAAAGAGGCCAGCATTTT
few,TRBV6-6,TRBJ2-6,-,CASTNEGSGANVLTF,TGTGCCAGCACCAACGAGGGCTCTGGGGCCAACGTCCTGACTTTC
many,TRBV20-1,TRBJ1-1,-,CSARDFLGTAGTEAFF,TGCAGTGCTAGAGATTTTCTTGGGACCGCGGGGACTGAAGCTTTCTTT
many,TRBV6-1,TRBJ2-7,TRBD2,CASSEGGGSYEQYF,TGTGCCAGCAGCGAAGGCGGGGGCTCCTACGAGCAGTACTTC
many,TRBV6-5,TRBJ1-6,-,CASSLGRAYNSPLHF,TGTGCCAGCAGTTTAGGACGGGCCTATAATTCACCCCTCCACTTT
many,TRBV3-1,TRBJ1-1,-,CASMYQGTNTEAFF,TGTGCCAGCATGTATCAGGGGACGAACACTGAAGCTTTCTTT
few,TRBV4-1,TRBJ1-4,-,CASSQDLNAFNEKLFF,TGCGCCAGCAGCCAAGATTTGAACGCTTTTAATGAAAAACTGTTTTTT
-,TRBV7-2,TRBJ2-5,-,CASSFFVGGETQYF,TGTGCCAGCAGCTTCTTTGTTGGTGGAGAGACCCAGTACTTC
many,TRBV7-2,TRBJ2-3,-,CASSLTISTDTQYF,TGTGCCAGCAGCTTGACTATAAGCACAGATACGCAGTATTTT
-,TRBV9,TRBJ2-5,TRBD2,CASSLTSGGAVETQYF,TGTGCCAGCAGCCTGACTAGCGGGGGGGCCGTGGAGACCCAGTACTTC
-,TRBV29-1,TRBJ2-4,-,CSARGASKNIQYF,TGCAGCGCGAGAGGGGCGTCCAAAAACATTCAGTACTTC
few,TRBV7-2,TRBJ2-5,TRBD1,CASRLRGTGAETQYF,TGTGCCAGCAGGTTAAGAGGAACAGGGGCAGAGACCCAGTACTTC
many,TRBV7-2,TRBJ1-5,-,CASSRISNQPQHF,TGTGCCAGCAGCCGTATCAGCAATCAGCCCCAGCATTTT
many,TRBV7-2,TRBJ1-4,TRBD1,CASSKQGAEKLFF,TGTGCCAGCAGCAAACAGGGGGCGGAAAAACTGTTTTTT
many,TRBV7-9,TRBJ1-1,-,CASSLASGTEAFF,TGTGCCAGCAGCTTAGCTAGCGGGACTGAAGCTTTCTTT
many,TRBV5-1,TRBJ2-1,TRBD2,CASSPGTSGPRGNEQFF,TGCGCCAGCAGCCCGGGGACTAGCGGGCCCAGGGGCAATGAGCAGTTCTTC
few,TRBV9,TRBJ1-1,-,CASSGRCF,TGTGCCAGCAGCGGTAGGTGCTTT
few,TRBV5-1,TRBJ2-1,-,CASSLGVPYNEQFF,TGCGCCAGCAGCTTGGGGGTCCCCTACAATGAGCAGTTCTTC
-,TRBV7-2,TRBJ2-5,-,CASSLLQQETQYF,TGTGCCAGCAGCTTATTACAGCAAGAGACCCAGTACTTC
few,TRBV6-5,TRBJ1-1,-,CASTPFQGGETEAFF,TGTGCCAGCACCCCCTTTCAGGGAGGGGAGACTGAAGCTTTCTTT
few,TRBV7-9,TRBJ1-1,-,CASSSRGNIGQPDTEAFF,TGTGCCAGCAGCTCTAGGGGGAACATTGGGCAACCGGACACTGAAGCTTTCTTT
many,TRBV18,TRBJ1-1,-,CASSSAENTEAFF,TGTGCCAGCTCATCTGCAGAGAACACTGAAGCTTTCTTT
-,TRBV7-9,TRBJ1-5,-,CASSLDSHNQPQHF,TGTGCCAGCAGCTTAGACAGCCACAATCAGCCCCAGCATTTT